This entry concerns a single T cell receptor beta chain. Its antigen remains unknown. J gave up 11 bases and V 5 bases, and 5 bases lay outside the gene matches. CDR3 length equals 12 residues. Per germline, CDR1 SEHNR and CDR2 FQNEAQ (reference sequence). Sequencing used immunoSEQ version 4 in survey mode. The assay was immunoSEQ multiplex PCR, and TCRdb's table has in-frame clones only and misses some. Among tens of thousands of clones listed, roughly 82% were seen once. An overlapping HIV-1 Gag peptide pool stimulated these cells at 1 ug/peptide/mL. Sorted nonresponding memory CD4+ T cells were CD40L-negative, CD69-negative, CD45RO-high. The data were taken from a study of persistence of HIV-infected CD4 T cells.

The receptor's source is an adult woman with HIV who was CMV-seropositive. The specimen was CD4+ T cells sorted from PBMCs after approximately 18-hour stimulation, collected from a patient who received antiretroviral therapy. The chain couples TRBV7-9 to TRBJ1-1; 10 nucleotides agree with TRBD1. CDR3 coding DNA: TGTGCCAGCAGCCCCGGGGACAGGGGTGCTTTCTTT. It encodes CASSPGDRGAFF.